This T cell receptor (beta chain) originates from a study of persistence of HIV-infected CD4 T cells. Whole-study findings and limits: CMV- and Gag-responding cells had lower TCRbeta richness than CD3/CD28-responding cells. Antigen-responding cells were enriched for degenerate expanded CDR3beta sequences.

An overlapping HIV-1 Gag peptide pool stimulated these cells at 0.75 to 1 ug/peptide/mL. Memory cells lacking CD40L and CD69 with high CD45RO were sorted. This was the immunoSEQ version 4 assay in survey mode. TCRdb's copy holds only in-frame clones and misses some; the assay was immunoSEQ multiplex PCR. The sample comprises about 60,000 clones, 70% to 75% of which are singletons, and under 2% rests with the top ten. Worth noting for this clone: Its specificity is not known.

The material sequenced was CD4+ T cells sorted from PBMCs after roughly 18-hour stimulation, taken from a patient who received antiretroviral therapy. The clonotype comes from an adult man with HIV who was CMV-seropositive.

The DNA of the CDR3 is TGTGCCAGCAGCTTAGGAGGGGGTTACAATGAGCAGTTCTTC. Translation: CASSLGGGYNEQFF. The chain carries TRBV7-9 and TRBJ2-1, with D possibly matching TRBD1 (6 bases). Trimming left V 1 base short and J 4 bases short, with 8 bases between. CDR1 is SEHNR, CDR2 FQNEAQ, per germline (reference sequence). CDR3 length equals 14 residues.